Listed below are T cell receptor beta chains from one sample, sequenced in a study of shared clonotypes between healthy human individuals. Some clones are missing from TCRdb's copy, which holds only in-frame ones; the method was immunoSEQ multiplex PCR. Of about 680,000 clones listed, 60% to 80% were seen once; the top ten hold under 2%. The sequenced sample was memory CD4+ T cells sorted from blood. Receptors were obtained from a woman in her twenties or thirties in good health. CDR3s include the opening cysteine and the closing phenylalanine or tryptophan. D genes are given only for firm matches. A row's size may be missing; if present it is once, few, many or a size class.

CDR3nt	CDR3aa	j_gene	d_gene	v_gene	abundance
TGTGCCAGCAGCTTAGAAGCGGGAGCGGGAAACACCATATATTTT	CASSLEAGAGNTIYF	TRBJ1-3	NA	TRBV13	NA
TGTGCCAGCAGTTTACGCGGAGGGGGCGTGAATCAGCCCCAGCATTTT	CASSLRGGGVNQPQHF	TRBJ1-5	TRBD1	TRBV28	NA
TGTGCCAGCAGTCAGGGGGCGGACCAGCCCCAGCATTTT	CASSQGADQPQHF	TRBJ1-5	TRBD1	TRBV25-1	NA
TGTGCCAGCAGTATAGCGGGAGTGAAGGCAGATACGCAGTATTTT	CASSIAGVKADTQYF	TRBJ2-3	TRBD2	TRBV2	NA
TGCAGTGCTACCAGGGGAGATACGCAGTATTTT	CSATRGDTQYF	TRBJ2-3	NA	TRBV20-1	NA
TGTGCCAGCAGGTGGGACTCGCAAGCCTACAATGAGCAGTTCTTC	CASRWDSQAYNEQFF	TRBJ2-1	NA	TRBV6-5	few
TGTGCCAGCAGGGAGACTGAATACACCGGGGAGCTGTTTTTT	CASRETEYTGELFF	TRBJ2-2	NA	TRBV2	NA
TGTGCCAGCACGGGCGGGATGTCCTACAATGAGCAGTTCTTC	CASTGGMSYNEQFF	TRBJ2-1	NA	TRBV27	NA
TGCGCCAGCAGCTTGGTCTGGGGTGGAGAAACTGAAGCTTTCTTT	CASSLVWGGETEAFF	TRBJ1-1	NA	TRBV5-1	many
TGTGCCAGCAGCAGTAGTCGCTACGAGCAGTACTTC	CASSSSRYEQYF	TRBJ2-7	NA	TRBV7-2	few
TGTGCCAGTAGTTCTCCCGGGGAGCCGGTAGATACGCAGTATTTT	CASSSPGEPVDTQYF	TRBJ2-3	NA	TRBV19	NA
TGTGCCAGCAGGTTAATCGGGACAGGGGCCTACGAGCAGTACTTC	CASRLIGTGAYEQYF	TRBJ2-7	TRBD1	TRBV7-2	once
TGTGCCAGTAGTATCAACAGGGGTGAAAAACTGTTTTTT	CASSINRGEKLFF	TRBJ1-4	TRBD1	TRBV19	NA
TGTGCCAGCAGTTTATTCCCAGGGGTAGGGGAAAAACTGTTTTTT	CASSLFPGVGEKLFF	TRBJ1-4	NA	TRBV28	few
TGCGCCAGCAGCCAAGAGAGGACTAGCGGGAGGGCCGAGATTCAGTATTTT	CASSQERTSGRAEIQYF	TRBJ2-3	TRBD2	TRBV4-1	NA
TGTGCCAGCAGCTTAGTTACAGCGGGCACTGAAGCTTTCTTT	CASSLVTAGTEAFF	TRBJ1-1	NA	TRBV7-9	NA
TGTGCCAGCACCGCAAACTCCCAGGCCCGGATTGAAAAACTGTTTTTT	CASTANSQARIEKLFF	TRBJ1-4	NA	TRBV4-2	many
TGTGCCAGCAGGACTCCTGGGGGTCCACGTAAGCAGTACTTC	CASRTPGGPRKQYF	TRBJ2-7	NA	TRBV5-5	NA